A single sample is the source of the 7 T cell receptor beta chains below, sequenced in a study of T cell repertoires in cytomegalovirus infection (dated 2019 in TCRdb). These receptors lack a known antigen. In the paper's terms, the treatment or condition label means: in vitro stimulation with specific CMV peptide epitopes to enrich CMV-specific T cells. Sequencing was performed on an Illumina HiSeq 1500. TCRdb applied fastp at Q25 and MiXCR to the public reads, then kept only in-frame beta chains. Every CDR3 protein is listed once, alongside the most common genes and DNA of its rows. The sample table records some 940,000 distinct CDR3 sequences; 25% to 40% of these occur just once. The ten biggest clones cover 13% of the sample. The sequences come from cultured CD8+ T cells from PBMCs, collected from culture after CMV antigen stimulation. The source of these receptors is a human donor in good health (CMV status not recorded). Some clones in this sample may be carry-over from other donors' samples.

The chain links TRBV5-1 to TRBJ2-7, with D unresolved. Germline-derived CDR1 and CDR2 are SGHRS and YFSETQ. Trimming took 1 base from V and 2 from J, leaving 7 bases between them. The CDR3 totals 13 residues. The CDR3 loop reads CASSLTATYEQYF. The CDR3 DNA follows: TGCGCCAGCAGCTTGACAGCTACCTACGAGCAGTACTTC.

This clonotype showed up just once. The chain joins TRBV27 to TRBJ1-5; tentatively, D is TRBD1 (5 bases). This CDR3 is 14 amino acids long. Germline loops: CDR1 MNHEY, CDR2 SMNVEV (reference sequence). V was clipped by 6 bases and J by 4 bases, with 13 bases between them. This CDR3 is CASRVGWGNQPQHF. DNA for the CDR3: TGTGCCAGCAGGGTCGGGTGGGGGAATCAGCCCCAGCATTTT.

The DNA for the CDR3 is TGTGCCAGCAGCTTCCAGACAGGGGTCGAGCGAAATGAGCAGTTCTTC. Encoded protein: CASSFQTGVERNEQFF. V gene TRBV7-6 combines with J gene TRBJ2-1, with TRBD1 matching 8 bases. The CDR3 sequence is 16 residues long. V shed 3 bases and J 7 bases; nucleotides not matched to a gene: 11. CDR1 and CDR2 from the germline V gene are SGHVS and FNYEAQ.

This clonotype turned up a few times. The J gene is TRBJ1-1, the V gene TRBV27, with 8 bases fitting TRBD1. The V gene end was trimmed by 5 bases and the J gene end by 3 bases; junction bases not matched to a gene: 8. Per the germline V gene, CDR1 is MNHEY and CDR2 is SMNVEV (reference sequence). The length of the CDR3 is 15 residues. CDR3 loop: CASSKTGGLYTEAFF. CDR3 nucleotides: TGTGCCAGCAGTAAAACAGGGGGACTCTACACTGAAGCTTTCTTT.

In its sample, this clonotype was seen a few times. The chain recombines TRBV9 with TRBJ1-3; no clear D gene. The CDR3 runs 15 residues. CDR1 and CDR2 from the germline V gene are SGDLS and YYNGEE. Between the trimmed V and J ends, which lost 4 bases and 3 bases, there was a span of 14 bases. The CDR3 loop is CASSRRSGIGNTIYF. CDR3 bases: TGTGCCAGCAGCCGTAGGTCGGGGATTGGAAACACCATATATTTT.

In this sample, this clonotype turned up many times. This chain's CDR3 is CASLSAYSSTDTQYF. CDR3 coding DNA: TGTGCCAGCCTTTCCGCCTATTCTAGCACAGATACGCAGTATTTT. This chain connects TRBV7-8 to TRBJ2-3; D ambiguous. Germline V gene data show CDR1 as SGHVS and CDR2 as FQNEAQ. The germline V and J ends were trimmed by 8 bases and 0 bases, with 15 bases remaining between them. CDR3 length equals 15 residues.

This clonotype was seen a handful of times. The CDR3 is CASSAGPGQANTEAFF. The CDR3 DNA reads as TGTGCCAGCAGCGCCGGCCCCGGACAGGCCAACACTGAAGCTTTCTTT. V is TRBV7-6 and J is TRBJ1-1; 7 positions agree with TRBD1. V dropped 5 bases and J dropped 2; count of bases not matched to a gene: 11. Germline loops: CDR1 SGHVS, CDR2 FNYEAQ. CDR3 size: 16 residues. The full variable domain, rest sourced from reference TRBV7-6 and TRBJ1-1, is GAGVSQSPRYKVTKRGQDVALRCDPISGHVSLYWYRQALGQGPEFLTYFNYEAQQDKSGLPNDRFSAERPEGSISTLTIQRTEQRDSAMYRCASSAGPGQANTEAFFGQGTRLTVV.